This entry describes one TCR beta chain. Authors' data handling: How many nucleated cells were present was estimated from reference gene primer amplification. The assay was immunoSEQ multiplex PCR, and TCRdb's table has in-frame clones only and misses some. V and J calls and clone size are those listed in that table; D and trimming were worked out from the DNA. The sample has roughly 200,000 clones, roughly 82% seen once. This sample was taken from a study of blood T cell repertoires in COVID-19. Background on the study: The United States, Italy and Spain provided the acute and convalescent COVID-19 samples. PBMCs, B-cell-depleted T cells, or T cells provided the cDNA or gDNA that made up the material.

CDR3 length: 15 amino acids. Trimming removed 0 bases at V and 5 bases at J, with 14 bases between. CDR1 is GTSNPN, CDR2 SVGIG, per germline (reference sequence). This receptor was taken from a human donor in a cohort sampled during active COVID-19. Specimen: peripheral blood. The rearrangement links TRBV30 to TRBJ2-1, with D possibly TRBD2 on 5 matching bases. The CDR3 region has the DNA TGTGCCTGGAGTGTTCCTGGACGGAGGAACAATGAGCAGTTCTTC. Its translation is CAWSVPGRRNNEQFF.